Following are 5 T cell receptor beta chains from one sample sequenced in a study of cytomegalovirus exposure and HLA in healthy donors. PCR amplification relied on 60 Vbeta primers (plus 13 Jbeta primers). The assay was immunoSEQ multiplex PCR, and TCRdb's table has in-frame clones only and misses some. The sample records roughly 130,000 clones, roughly 62% being singletons. The sequencing sample was made of PBMCs. The receptors here all came from a male donor in good health and CMV-seronegative.

Turning to this clone: Different DNA sequences within this sample yield the same CDR3. The gene calls are TRBV6-1 and TRBJ1-1; D might be TRBD1 (5 bases). Germline-derived CDR1 and CDR2 are MNHNS and SASEGT. The CDR3 totals 13 residues. The V and J ends lost 6 bases and 4 bases respectively, with 12 bases between them. The CDR3 nucleotides read TGTGCCAGCAGCCGGGGCGGGGGCACTGAAGCTTTCTTT. Residues: CASSRGGGTEAFF.

The chain has TRBV28 and TRBJ1-1; D may be TRBD1 (6 bases). Germline V gene sequence: CDR1 MDHEN, CDR2 SYDVKM. Trimming shortened V by 5 bases and J by 3 bases, and 16 bases separated the two germline ends. The CDR3 contains 15 residues. The CDR3 sequence: CASSPGGALDTEAFF. DNA of the CDR3: TGTGCCAGCAGTCCCGGGGGGGCGCTAGACACTGAAGCTTTCTTT.

This clone was seen a handful of times. The V gene is TRBV7-8, the J gene TRBJ1-5, with 10 bases aligning to TRBD1. The CDR3 totals 17 residues. CDR1 and CDR2 (germline): SGHVS, FQNEAQ. Unmatched junction bases numbered 9, after V lost 2 bases and J lost 5 bases. The CDR3 reads CASSLHPGTGVDQPQHF. The CDR3 region has the DNA TGTGCCAGCAGCTTACACCCCGGGACAGGGGTTGATCAGCCCCAGCATTTT.

A word on this clone: Other DNA sequences in this specimen translate into the identical CDR3. The rearrangement links TRBV7-6 to TRBJ2-1; a possible D gene is TRBD2 (6 bases). The CDR3 contains 15 residues. Deletions cut 0 bases from V and 0 bases from J, with 6 bases between. The V gene's germline CDR1 is SGHVS and CDR2 FNYEAQ. The CDR3 nucleotides are TGTGCCAGCAGCTTAGCCGGGAGCTCCTACAATGAGCAGTTCTTC. Translating gives CASSLAGSSYNEQFF.

V usage is TRBV2 and J usage is TRBJ2-5; 7 bases agree with TRBD2. The CDR3 is 15 residues long. The germline CDR1 and CDR2 sequences are SNHLY and FYNNEI. J was trimmed by 4 bases and V by 8 bases; bases with no gene match: 13. CDR3 region: CASGQGTTSRETQYF. Here the CDR3 DNA reads TGTGCCAGCGGGCAAGGGACTACCTCCCGAGAGACCCAGTACTTC.